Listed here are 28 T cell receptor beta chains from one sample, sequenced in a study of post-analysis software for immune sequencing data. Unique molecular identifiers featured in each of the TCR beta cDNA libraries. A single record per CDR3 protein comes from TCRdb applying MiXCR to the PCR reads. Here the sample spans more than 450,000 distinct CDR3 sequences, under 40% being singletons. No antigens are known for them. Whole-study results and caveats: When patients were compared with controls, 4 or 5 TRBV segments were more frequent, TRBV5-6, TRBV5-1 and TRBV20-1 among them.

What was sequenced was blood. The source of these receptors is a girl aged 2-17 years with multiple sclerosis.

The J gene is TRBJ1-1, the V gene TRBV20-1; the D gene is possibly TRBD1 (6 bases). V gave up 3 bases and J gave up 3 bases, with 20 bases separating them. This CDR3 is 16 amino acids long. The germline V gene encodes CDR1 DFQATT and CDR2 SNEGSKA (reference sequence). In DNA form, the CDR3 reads TGCAGTGCTAGGCCCCCCTTGGGAAGGGGGTACACTGAAGCTTTCTTT. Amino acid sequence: CSARPPLGRGYTEAFF.

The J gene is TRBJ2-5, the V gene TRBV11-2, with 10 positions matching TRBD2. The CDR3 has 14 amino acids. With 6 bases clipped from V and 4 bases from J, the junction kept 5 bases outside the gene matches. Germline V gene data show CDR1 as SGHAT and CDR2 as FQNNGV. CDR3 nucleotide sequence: TGTGCCAGCAGATTTAGCGGGGGGATAGAGACCCAGTACTTC. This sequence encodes CASRFSGGIETQYF.

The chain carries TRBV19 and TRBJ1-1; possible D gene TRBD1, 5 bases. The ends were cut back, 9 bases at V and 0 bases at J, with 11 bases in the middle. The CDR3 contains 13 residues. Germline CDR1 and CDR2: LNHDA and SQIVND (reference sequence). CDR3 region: CASRDRLNTEAFF. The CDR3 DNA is TGTGCCAGCAGGGACCGACTGAACACTGAAGCTTTCTTT. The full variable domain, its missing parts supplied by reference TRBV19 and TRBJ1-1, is DGGITQSPKYLFRKEGQNVTLSCEQNLNHDAMYWYRQDPGQGLRLIYYSQIVNDFQKGDIAEGYSVSREKKESFPLTVTSAQKNPTAFYLCASRDRLNTEAFFGQGTRLTVV.

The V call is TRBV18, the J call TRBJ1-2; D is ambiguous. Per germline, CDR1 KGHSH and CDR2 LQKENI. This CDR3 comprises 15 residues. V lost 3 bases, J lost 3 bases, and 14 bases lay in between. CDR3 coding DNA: TGTGCCAGCTCACCGAACCCGATCGGAGACTATGGCTACACCTTC. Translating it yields CASSPNPIGDYGYTF.

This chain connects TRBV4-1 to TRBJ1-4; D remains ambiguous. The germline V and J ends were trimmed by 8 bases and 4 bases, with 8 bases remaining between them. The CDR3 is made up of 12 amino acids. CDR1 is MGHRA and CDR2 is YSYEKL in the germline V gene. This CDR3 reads CASLGRNEKLFF. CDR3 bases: TGCGCCAGCCTAGGGCGTAATGAAAAACTGTTTTTT.

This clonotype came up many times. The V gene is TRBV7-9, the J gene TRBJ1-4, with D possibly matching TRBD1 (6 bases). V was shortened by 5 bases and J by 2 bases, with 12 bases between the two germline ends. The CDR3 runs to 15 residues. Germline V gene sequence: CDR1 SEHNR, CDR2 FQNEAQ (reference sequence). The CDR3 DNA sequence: TGTGCCAGCAGCCTAGAAGGGGGGACTAATGAAAAACTGTTTTTT. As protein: CASSLEGGTNEKLFF.

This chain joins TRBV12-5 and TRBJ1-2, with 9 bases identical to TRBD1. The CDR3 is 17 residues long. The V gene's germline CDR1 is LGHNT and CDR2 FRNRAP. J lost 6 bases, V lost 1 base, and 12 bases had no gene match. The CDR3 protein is CASGLDLAGTGYDGYTF. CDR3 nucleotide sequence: TGTGCTAGTGGTTTGGATCTGGCCGGGACAGGGTACGATGGCTACACCTTC. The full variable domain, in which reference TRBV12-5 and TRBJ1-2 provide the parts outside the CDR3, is DARVTQTPRHKVTEMGQEVTMRCQPILGHNTVFWYRQTMMQGLELLAYFRNRAPLDDSGMPKDRFSAEMPDATLATLKIQPSEPRDSAVYFCASGLDLAGTGYDGYTFGSGTRLTVV.

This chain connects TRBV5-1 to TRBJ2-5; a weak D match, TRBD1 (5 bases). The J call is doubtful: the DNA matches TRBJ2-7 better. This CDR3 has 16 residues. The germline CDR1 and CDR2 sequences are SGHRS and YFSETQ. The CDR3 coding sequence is TGCGCCAGCAGCCCGGAAGGGGCAGGTCACTCCTACGAGCAGTACTTC. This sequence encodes CASSPEGAGHSYEQYF.

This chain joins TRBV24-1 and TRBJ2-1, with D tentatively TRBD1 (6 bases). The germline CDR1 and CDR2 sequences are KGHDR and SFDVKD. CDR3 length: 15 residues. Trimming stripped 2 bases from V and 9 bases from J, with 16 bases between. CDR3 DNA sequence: TGTGCCACCAGTGATTCGGGACAATTAACAGCTGAGCAGTTCTTC. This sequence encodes CATSDSGQLTAEQFF.

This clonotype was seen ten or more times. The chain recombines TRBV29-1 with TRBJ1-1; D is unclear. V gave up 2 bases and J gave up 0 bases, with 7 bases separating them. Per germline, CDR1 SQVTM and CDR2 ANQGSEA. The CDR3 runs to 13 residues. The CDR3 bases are TGCAGCGTTGAAACTCCTTTGAACACTGAAGCTTTCTTT. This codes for CSVETPLNTEAFF. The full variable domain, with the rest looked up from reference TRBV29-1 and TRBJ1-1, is SAVISQKPSRDICQRGTSLTIQCQVDSQVTMMFWYRQQPGQSLTLIATANQGSEATYESGFVIDKFPISRPNLTFSTLTVSNMSPEDSSIYLCSVETPLNTEAFFGQGTRLTVV.

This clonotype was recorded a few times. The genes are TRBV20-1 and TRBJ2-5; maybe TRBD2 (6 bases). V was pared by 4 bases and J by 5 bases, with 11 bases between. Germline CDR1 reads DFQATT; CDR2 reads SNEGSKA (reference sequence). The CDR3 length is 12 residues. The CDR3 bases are TGCAGTGCTAACCCTCTAGCGGAGACCCAGTACTTC. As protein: CSANPLAETQYF.

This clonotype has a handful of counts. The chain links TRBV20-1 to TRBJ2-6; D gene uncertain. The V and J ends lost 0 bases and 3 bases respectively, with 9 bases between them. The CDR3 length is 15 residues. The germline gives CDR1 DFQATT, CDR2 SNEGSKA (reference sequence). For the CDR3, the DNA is TGCAGTGCTAGAGATAGACGAGTTGGGGCCAACGTCCTGACTTTC. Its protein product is CSARDRRVGANVLTF.

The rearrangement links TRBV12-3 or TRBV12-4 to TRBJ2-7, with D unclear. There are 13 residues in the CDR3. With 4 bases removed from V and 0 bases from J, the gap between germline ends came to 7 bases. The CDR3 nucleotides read TGTGCCAGCAGTTATAAGGGCTCCTACGAGCAGTACTTC. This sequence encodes CASSYKGSYEQYF.

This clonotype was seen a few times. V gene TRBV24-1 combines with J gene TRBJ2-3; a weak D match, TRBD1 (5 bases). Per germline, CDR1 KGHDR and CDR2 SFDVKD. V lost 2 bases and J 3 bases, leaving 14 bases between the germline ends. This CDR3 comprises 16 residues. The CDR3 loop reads CATSDSVDRTTDTQYF. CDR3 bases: TGTGCCACCAGTGATTCTGTCGACCGGACAACAGATACGCAGTATTTT.

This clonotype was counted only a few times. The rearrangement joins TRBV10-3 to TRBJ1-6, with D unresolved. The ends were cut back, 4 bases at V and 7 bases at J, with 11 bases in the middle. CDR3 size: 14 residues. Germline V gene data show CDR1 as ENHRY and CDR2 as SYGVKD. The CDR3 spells CAISGNMDNSPLHF. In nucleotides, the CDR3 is TGTGCCATCAGTGGTAACATGGACAATTCACCCCTCCACTTT.

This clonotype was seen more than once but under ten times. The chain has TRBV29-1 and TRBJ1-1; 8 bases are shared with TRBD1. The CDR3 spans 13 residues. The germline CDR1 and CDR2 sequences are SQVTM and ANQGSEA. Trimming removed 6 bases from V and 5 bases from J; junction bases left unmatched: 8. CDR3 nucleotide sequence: TGCAGCGTCTTAACAGGGGGAGGGACTGAAGCTTTCTTT. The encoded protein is CSVLTGGGTEAFF. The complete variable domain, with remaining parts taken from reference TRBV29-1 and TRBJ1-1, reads SAVISQKPSRDICQRGTSLTIQCQVDSQVTMMFWYRQQPGQSLTLIATANQGSEATYESGFVIDKFPISRPNLTFSTLTVSNMSPEDSSIYLCSVLTGGGTEAFFGQGTRLTVV.

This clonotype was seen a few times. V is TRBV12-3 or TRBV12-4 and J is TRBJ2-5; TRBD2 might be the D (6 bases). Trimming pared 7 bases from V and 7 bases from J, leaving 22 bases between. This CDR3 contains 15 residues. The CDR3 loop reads CASKPPGLPSGTQYF. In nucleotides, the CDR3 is TGTGCCAGCAAACCCCCGGGACTCCCGTCGGGGACCCAGTACTTC.

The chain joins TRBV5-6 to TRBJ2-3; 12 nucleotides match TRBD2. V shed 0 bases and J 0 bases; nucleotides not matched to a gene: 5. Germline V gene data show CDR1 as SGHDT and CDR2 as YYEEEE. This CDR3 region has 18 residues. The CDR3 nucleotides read TGTGCCAGCAGCTTGGGACTAGCGGGGGCGCCCAGCACAGATACGCAGTATTTT. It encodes CASSLGLAGAPSTDTQYF. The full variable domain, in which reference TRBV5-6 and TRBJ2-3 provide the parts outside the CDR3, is DAGVTQSPTHLIKTRGQQVTLRCSPKSGHDTVSWYQQALGQGPQFIFQYYEEEERQRGNFPDRFSGHQFPNYSSELNVNALLLGDSALYLCASSLGLAGAPSTDTQYFGPGTRLTVL.

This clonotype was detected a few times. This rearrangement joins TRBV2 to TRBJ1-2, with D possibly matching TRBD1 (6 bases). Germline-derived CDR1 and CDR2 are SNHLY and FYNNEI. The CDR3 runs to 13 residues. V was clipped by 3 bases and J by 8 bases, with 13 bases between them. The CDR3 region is CASSEERGEGYTF. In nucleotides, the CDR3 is TGTGCCAGCAGTGAGGAGAGGGGGGAAGGCTACACCTTC.

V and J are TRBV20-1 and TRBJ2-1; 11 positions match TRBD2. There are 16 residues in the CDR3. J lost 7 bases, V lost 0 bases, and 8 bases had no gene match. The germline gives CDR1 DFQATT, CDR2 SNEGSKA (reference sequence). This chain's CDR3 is CSARDAASGGSNEQFF. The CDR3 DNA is TGCAGTGCTAGAGATGCGGCTAGCGGGGGGTCGAATGAGCAGTTCTTC.

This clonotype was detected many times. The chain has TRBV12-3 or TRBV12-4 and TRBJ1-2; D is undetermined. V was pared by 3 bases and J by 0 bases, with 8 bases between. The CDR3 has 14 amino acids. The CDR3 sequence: CASSLRHTNYGYTF. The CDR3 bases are TGTGCCAGCAGTTTGAGGCACACTAACTATGGCTACACCTTC.

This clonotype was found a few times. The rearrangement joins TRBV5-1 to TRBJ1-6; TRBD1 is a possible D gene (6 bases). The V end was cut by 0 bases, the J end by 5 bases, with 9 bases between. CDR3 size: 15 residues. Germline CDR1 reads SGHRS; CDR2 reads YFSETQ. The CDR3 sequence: CASSLGAGDNSPLHF. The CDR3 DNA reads TGCGCCAGCAGCTTGGGGGCAGGGGATAATTCACCCCTCCACTTT.

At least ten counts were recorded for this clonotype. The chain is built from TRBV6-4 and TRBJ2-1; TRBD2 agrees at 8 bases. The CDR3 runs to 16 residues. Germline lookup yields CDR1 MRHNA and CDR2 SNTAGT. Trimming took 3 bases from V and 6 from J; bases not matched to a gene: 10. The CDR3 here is CASSDLAGRWANEQFF. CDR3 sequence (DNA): TGTGCCAGCAGTGATTTAGCGGGGAGATGGGCCAATGAGCAGTTCTTC.

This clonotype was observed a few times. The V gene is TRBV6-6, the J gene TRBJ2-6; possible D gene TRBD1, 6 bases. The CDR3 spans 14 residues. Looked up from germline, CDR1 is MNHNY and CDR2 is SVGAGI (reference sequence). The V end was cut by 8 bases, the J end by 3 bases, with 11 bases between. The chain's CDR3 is CASEQGGGANVLTF. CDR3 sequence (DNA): TGTGCCAGCGAACAGGGCGGTGGGGCCAACGTCCTGACTTTC.

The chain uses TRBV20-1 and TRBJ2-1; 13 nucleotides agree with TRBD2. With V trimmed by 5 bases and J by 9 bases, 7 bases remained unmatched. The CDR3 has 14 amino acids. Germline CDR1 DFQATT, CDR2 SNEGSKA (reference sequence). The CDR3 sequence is CSAPTSGGEVEQFF. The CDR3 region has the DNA TGCAGTGCTCCTACTAGCGGGGGGGAAGTTGAGCAGTTCTTC.

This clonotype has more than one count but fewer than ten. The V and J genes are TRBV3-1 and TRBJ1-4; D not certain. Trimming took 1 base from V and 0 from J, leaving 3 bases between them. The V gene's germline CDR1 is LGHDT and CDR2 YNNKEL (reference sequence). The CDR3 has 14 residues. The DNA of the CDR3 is TGTGCCAGCAGCCAAGGGGCAACTAATGAAAAACTGTTTTTT. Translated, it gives CASSQGATNEKLFF.

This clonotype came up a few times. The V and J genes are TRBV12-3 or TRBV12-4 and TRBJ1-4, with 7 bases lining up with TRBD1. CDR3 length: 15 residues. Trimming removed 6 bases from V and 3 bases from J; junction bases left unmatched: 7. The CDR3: CASSEQGQPNEKLFF. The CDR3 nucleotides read TGTGCCAGCAGCGAACAGGGACAGCCTAATGAAAAACTGTTTTTT.

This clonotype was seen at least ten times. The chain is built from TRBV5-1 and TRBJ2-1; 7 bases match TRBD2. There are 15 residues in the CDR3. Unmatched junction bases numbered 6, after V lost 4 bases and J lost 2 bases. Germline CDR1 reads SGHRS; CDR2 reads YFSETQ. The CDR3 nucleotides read TGCGCCAGCAGCCAGGTTGGGGGGGCCTACAATGAGCAGTTCTTC. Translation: CASSQVGGAYNEQFF.